This TCR beta chain was sequenced for a study of shared clonotypes between healthy human individuals. As for the study in general: CD4 naive and memory got three plates each, CD8 naive two, CD8 memory one.

V dropped 6 bases and J dropped 8 bases, with 16 bases sitting between them. Germline CDR1 reads MNHNS; CDR2 reads SASEGT. The CDR3 is 14 amino acids. Clones were sequenced by immunoSEQ multiplex PCR, and TCRdb holds only the in-frame ones, with some missing. Here the sample spans under 1,100,000 clones, about 75% being singletons. The sequenced sample was memory CD4+ T cells sorted from blood. The subset: CD45RA-negative fraction. This sequence joins TRBV6-1 and TRBJ1-4, with a weak D call TRBD1 (5 bases). This TCR derives from a young man in good health. The DNA of the CDR3 is TGTGCCAGCAGCCGGGACCCCGGGGGAGAAAAACTGTTTTTT. Amino acid sequence: CASSRDPGGEKLFF.